These 24 T cell receptor beta chains came from one sample sequenced in a study of T-cell reconstitution after alpha-beta-depleted transplantation in children. TCRbeta library construction was performed incorporating unique molecular identifiers. A single record per CDR3 protein comes from TCRdb applying MiXCR to the PCR reads. This table has 750,000 to 950,000 distinct CDR3 sequences, 16% appearing once. The sample was PBMCs, mostly from graft donor cells, taken 360 days after TCRalphabeta/CD19-depleted stem cell transplant. All receptors derive from a male patient younger than 18 who had a stem cell transplant for acute lymphoblastic leukemia, so the T cells may come from the graft donor.

This clonotype was detected a few times. V usage is TRBV12-5 and J usage is TRBJ2-7; 12 nucleotides match TRBD2. The CDR3 covers 15 residues. The V and J ends lost 2 bases and 5 bases, in that order; junction bases with no gene match: 4. Germline CDR1 and CDR2: LGHNT and FRNRAP. The CDR3 region has the DNA TGTGCTAGTGGTTTGTCAACTAGCGGGAGGAACGAGCAGTACTTC. Protein product: CASGLSTSGRNEQYF. Complete variable domain (other parts from reference TRBV12-5 and TRBJ2-7): DARVTQTPRHKVTEMGQEVTMRCQPILGHNTVFWYRQTMMQGLELLAYFRNRAPLDDSGMPKDRFSAEMPDATLATLKIQPSEPRDSAVYFCASGLSTSGRNEQYFGPGTRLTVT.

The rearrangement uses TRBV5-1 and TRBJ2-5; TRBD2 aligns across 9 bases. Trimming removed 2 bases from V and 5 bases from J; junction bases left unmatched: 10. Germline-derived CDR1 and CDR2 are SGHRS and YFSETQ. This CDR3 comprises 16 residues. The CDR3 loop reads CASSLPGTSRMETQYF. The DNA of the CDR3 is TGCGCCAGCAGCTTACCCGGGACTAGCAGAATGGAGACCCAGTACTTC.

This clonotype was counted between two and nine times. The J gene is TRBJ1-1, the V gene TRBV12-3 or TRBV12-4; D unresolved. V was shortened by 8 bases and J by 0 bases, with 13 bases between the two germline ends. The CDR3 is 14 amino acids. The CDR3 coding sequence is TGTGCCAGCGGCCGGATCCGCATGAACACTGAAGCTTTCTTT. Protein sequence: CASGRIRMNTEAFF.

The chain couples TRBV7-9 to TRBJ2-1; tentative D call: TRBD2 (6 bases). Germline V gene data show CDR1 as SEHNR and CDR2 as FQNEAQ (reference sequence). V lost 6 bases and J lost 2, with 11 bases in between. The CDR3 covers 14 residues. The DNA for the CDR3 is TGTGCCAGCAGGCCGGGACTGACCTACAATGAGCAGTTCTTC. Its protein product is CASRPGLTYNEQFF.

The chain has TRBV5-1 and TRBJ2-7; D call uncertain. CDR1 is SGHRS, CDR2 YFSETQ, per germline. V was clipped by 4 bases and J by 6 bases, with 17 bases between them. The CDR3 loop spans 14 amino acids. The CDR3 protein is CASSVSPSTGEQYF. CDR3 bases: TGCGCCAGCAGCGTTAGCCCCTCGACGGGCGAGCAGTACTTC.

This clonotype was found many times. The gene calls are TRBV5-5 and TRBJ2-2; no definite D call. The germline gives CDR1 SGHKS, CDR2 YYEKEE (reference sequence). The CDR3 is 14 amino acids. V lost 4 bases and J 2 bases, leaving 9 bases between the germline ends. CDR3 loop: CASSMGYNTGELFF. The CDR3 DNA reads as TGTGCCAGCAGCATGGGATACAACACCGGGGAGCTGTTTTTT.

The V gene is TRBV4-1, the J gene TRBJ2-7; 8 bases are shared with TRBD2. This CDR3 comprises 19 residues. The V segment lost 0 bases and the J segment 5 bases; nucleotides outside the gene matches: 18. Germline loops: CDR1 MGHRA, CDR2 YSYEKL. CDR3 sequence: CASSQEPVAGRVVIDEQYF. CDR3 sequence (DNA): TGCGCCAGCAGCCAAGAACCGGTAGCGGGGAGGGTGGTAATCGACGAGCAGTACTTC.

This sequence joins TRBV27 and TRBJ2-7; D uncertain. This CDR3 has 14 amino acids. CDR1 is MNHEY and CDR2 is SMNVEV in the germline V gene (reference sequence). V gave up 7 bases and J gave up 3 bases, with 16 bases separating them. The DNA of the CDR3 is TGTGCCAGCACCCCGGCCGTGAGGAACTACGAGCAGTACTTC. This codes for CASTPAVRNYEQYF.

The gene calls are TRBV12-3 or TRBV12-4 and TRBJ2-1; D ambiguous. The length of the CDR3 is 13 residues. The V gene lost 6 bases and the J gene lost 8 bases, with 14 bases spanning the gap. The CDR3 spells CASSPDVGDEQFF. CDR3 in DNA: TGTGCCAGCAGCCCGGACGTCGGCGATGAGCAGTTCTTC.

This clonotype was found a few times. The rearrangement links TRBV20-1 to TRBJ2-1, with 10 nucleotides matching TRBD1. Germline values: CDR1 DFQATT, CDR2 SNEGSKA (reference sequence). This CDR3 region has 21 residues. V lost 5 bases to trimming and J lost 5 bases; unmatched junction nucleotides: 27. The CDR3 spells CSALRDRGLAGTQAFHNEQFF. In nucleotides, the CDR3 is TGCAGTGCTCTCCGGGACAGGGGCTTAGCGGGGACCCAAGCTTTTCACAATGAGCAGTTCTTC.

In its sample, this clonotype was seen once. This chain joins TRBV19 and TRBJ2-6; no clear D gene. V gave up 4 bases and J gave up 0 bases, with 7 bases separating them. The CDR3 contains 15 residues. From germline, CDR1 is LNHDA and CDR2 SQIVND (reference sequence). CDR3 in amino acids: CASSTHHSGANVLTF. As DNA, the CDR3 is TGTGCCAGTAGTACCCACCACTCTGGGGCCAACGTCCTGACTTTC.

There are a few counts of this clonotype. The chain uses TRBV5-1 and TRBJ2-1, with 10 bases identical to TRBD2. The CDR3 is 15 amino acids. V lost 4 bases to trimming and J lost 7 bases; unmatched junction nucleotides: 8. Germline V gene data show CDR1 as SGHRS and CDR2 as YFSETQ. The CDR3 DNA reads TGCGCCAGCAGCAAAGGTAGCGGGAGGCCAAATGAGCAGTTCTTC. It yields the protein CASSKGSGRPNEQFF. Combining the CDR3 with reference TRBV5-1 and TRBJ2-1 gives the whole variable domain KAGVTQTPRYLIKTRGQQVTLSCSPISGHRSVSWYQQTPGQGLQFLFEYFSETQRNKGNFPGRFSGRQFSNSRSEMNVSTLELGDSALYLCASSKGSGRPNEQFFGPGTRLTVL.

The chain couples TRBV12-3 or TRBV12-4 to TRBJ1-2, with D unclear. V was cut by 2 bases and J by 4 bases, with 8 bases left in between. The CDR3 runs 13 residues. CDR3 sequence (DNA): TGTGCCAGCAGTTTAAGACCGTTCTATGGCTACACCTTC. Protein: CASSLRPFYGYTF.

The chain recombines TRBV2 with TRBJ2-5, with TRBD2 matching over 11 bases. The germline CDR1 and CDR2 sequences are SNHLY and FYNNEI. Germline trimming cut 6 bases from V and 2 bases from J; bases unmatched to any gene: 11. The CDR3 sequence is 17 residues long. Here the CDR3 reads CASRATGLAEIQETQYF. For the CDR3, the DNA is TGTGCCAGCAGGGCGACGGGACTAGCGGAAATACAAGAGACCCAGTACTTC. The full variable domain, its missing parts supplied by reference TRBV2 and TRBJ2-5, is EPEVTQTPSHQVTQMGQEVILRCVPISNHLYFYWYRQILGQKVEFLVSFYNNEISEKSEIFDDQFSVERPDGSNFTLKIRSTKLEDSAMYFCASRATGLAEIQETQYFGPGTRLLVL.

In this sample, this clonotype turned up a few times. V usage is TRBV21-1 and J usage is TRBJ1-2. TRBV21-1 is a listed pseudogene. The CDR3 is made up of 14 amino acids. CDR3 nucleotides: TGTGCCAGCAAAAGCTCCGGACGGACTTATGGCTACACCTTC. This gives the protein CASKSSGRTYGYTF.

The chain joins TRBV20-1 to TRBJ1-5; D call uncertain. Looked up from germline, CDR1 is DFQATT and CDR2 is SNEGSKA (reference sequence). Trimming shortened V by 4 bases and J by 5 bases, and 9 bases separated the two germline ends. CDR3 length: 12 amino acids. CDR3 in DNA: TGCAGTGCTACGGCAGGTCATCAGCCCCAGCATTTT. Encoded protein: CSATAGHQPQHF.

This clonotype was counted between two and nine times. The rearrangement joins TRBV6-4 to TRBJ2-3; the match to TRBD1 covers 11 bases. The junction had 2 bases not matched to a gene; V was cut back by 2 bases and J by 4 bases. This CDR3 comprises 15 residues. Germline CDR1 MRHNA, CDR2 SNTAGT. Written as DNA, the CDR3 is TGTGCCAGCAGTGACCCGGGACAGGGGGCAGATACGCAGTATTTT. Translated, it gives CASSDPGQGADTQYF.

This clonotype appeared a few times. The chain links TRBV12-3 or TRBV12-4 to TRBJ2-7; TRBD1 is a possible D gene (5 bases). The CDR3 has 15 residues. Trimming took 5 bases from V and 1 from J, leaving 15 bases between them. The DNA for the CDR3 is TGTGCCAGCAGTCTCCCCCAACAGGTATCCTACGAGCAGTACTTC. It yields the protein CASSLPQQVSYEQYF.

This clonotype was detected only a few times. The V and J genes are TRBV27 and TRBJ1-5; 7 bases are a match to TRBD1. Trimming at V came to 8 bases and at J to 2 bases, leaving 9 bases not matched to a gene. The germline CDR1 and CDR2 sequences are MNHEY and SMNVEV (reference sequence). There are 15 residues in the CDR3. CDR3 residues: CASGTGVGGNQPQHF. CDR3 sequence (DNA): TGTGCCAGCGGTACAGGGGTAGGGGGCAATCAGCCCCAGCATTTT.

Remarks on this clonotype: A read error is possible here, since a much larger clone lies one base away. This chain connects TRBV20-1 to TRBJ2-7; TRBD2 might be the D (6 bases). This CDR3 region has 14 residues. V was trimmed by 4 bases and J by 0 bases, leaving 13 bases between them. CDR1 is DFQATT and CDR2 is SNEGSKA in the germline V gene (reference sequence). The CDR3 DNA sequence: TGCAGTGCTATCCGGGCGGGACCCTCCTACGAGCAGTACTTC. Amino acids: CSAIRAGPSYEQYF.

The rearrangement links TRBV18 to TRBJ1-4; 7 bases are a match to TRBD1. This CDR3 is built from 15 residues. CDR1 is KGHSH and CDR2 is LQKENI in the germline V gene. V shed 5 bases and J 3 bases; nucleotides not matched to a gene: 6. The CDR3 is CASSSTRGSNEKLFF. As DNA, the CDR3 is TGTGCCAGCTCATCGACCAGGGGGTCTAATGAAAAACTGTTTTTT.

This clonotype was recorded a few times. The CDR3 region has the DNA TGCGCCAGCAGCGAAACTAGCGGGAGGGCCGGGATCGATACGCAGTATTTT. It specifies CASSETSGRAGIDTQYF. The rearrangement links TRBV5-1 to TRBJ2-3, with 13 bases fitting TRBD2. The V gene end was trimmed by 4 bases and the J gene end by 6 bases; junction bases not matched to a gene: 11. Germline CDR1 is SGHRS and CDR2 is YFSETQ. The CDR3 sequence is 17 residues long.

The J gene is TRBJ2-7, the V gene TRBV7-9; 12 bases align to TRBD2. The CDR3 loop spans 16 amino acids. From germline, CDR1 is SEHNR and CDR2 FQNEAQ (reference sequence). The ends lost 6 bases at V and 2 bases at J; junction bases unmatched: 8. The CDR3 protein is CASSRTSGDTTYEQYF. The CDR3 DNA sequence: TGTGCCAGCAGTCGGACTAGCGGGGACACAACCTACGAGCAGTACTTC.

This chain links TRBV12-3 or TRBV12-4 with TRBJ2-2, with 12 bases aligning to TRBD2. The V segment lost 4 bases and the J segment 5 bases; nucleotides outside the gene matches: 11. There are 18 residues in the CDR3. For the CDR3, the DNA is TGTGCCAGCAGTTCATCTAGCGGGAGGGCCCTGGGGACCGGGGAGCTGTTTTTT. Its protein product is CASSSSSGRALGTGELFF.